A selection of T cell receptor beta chains follows, all from one sample in a study of cytomegalovirus exposure and HLA in healthy donors. Only in-frame clones appear in the TCRdb table, and some are missing; sequencing was by immunoSEQ multiplex PCR. The sample contains some 120,000 clones, less than 80% of which appear only once. Specimen: PBMCs. These receptors originate from a woman aged 35 to 49 in good health and CMV-seropositive. CDR3s include the opening cysteine and the closing phenylalanine or tryptophan. Fields, in order: CDR3 length, D gene, V gene, J gene, clone size, CDR3 protein, CDR3 DNA. The D gene is left open where the match is weak. The size entry is marked missing in some rows and otherwise reads once, few, many or a size class.

>15|-|TRBV7-2|TRBJ2-3|-
CASSLQGLNTDTQYF
TGTGCCAGCAGCTTACAGGGTCTGAACACAGATACGCAGTATTTT
>14|-|TRBV29-1|TRBJ2-1|-
CSVGLRTDYNEQFF
TGCAGCGTGGGCCTCCGGACAGACTACAATGAGCAGTTCTTC
>15|-|TRBV19|TRBJ2-6|-
CASSIPGAGANVLTF
TGTGCCAGTAGTATACCCGGGGCTGGGGCCAACGTCCTGACTTTC
>17|TRBD2|TRBV28|TRBJ2-1|-
CASSLVLAGSSYNEQFF
TGTGCCAGCAGTTTAGTACTAGCGGGAAGCTCCTACAATGAGCAGTTCTTC
>13|TRBD1|TRBV4-2|TRBJ2-7|few
CASSTGQGHEQYF
TGTGCCAGCAGTACGGGACAGGGCCACGAGCAGTACTTC
>16|-|TRBV5-4|TRBJ1-2|-
CASSLAGGQVHYGYTF
TGTGCCAGCAGCTTGGCCGGCGGACAAGTTCACTATGGCTACACCTTC
>14|TRBD2|TRBV7-9|TRBJ2-5|-
CASSLAGGKETQYF
TGTGCCAGCAGCTTAGCGGGAGGGAAAGAGACCCAGTACTTC
>16|-|TRBV27|TRBJ1-1|once
CASSGDLGRLRAEAFF
TGTGCCAGCAGTGGCGACCTGGGGAGGCTCCGGGCAGAAGCTTTCTTT
>14|TRBD2|TRBV7-9|TRBJ2-3|few
CASSLSGSTDTQYF
TGTGCCAGCAGTCTTAGCGGGAGTACAGATACGCAGTATTTT
>11|-|TRBV28|TRBJ1-1|few
CASTLNTEAFF
TGTGCCAGCACTTTGAACACTGAAGCTTTCTTT
>17|TRBD2|TRBV19|TRBJ2-1|-
CASSIQNLAGEGNEQFF
TGTGCCAGTAGTATCCAAAATCTAGCGGGAGAAGGCAATGAGCAGTTCTTC
>17|-|TRBV4-2|TRBJ2-7|-
CASSQDLRRDSAYEQYF
TGTGCCAGCAGCCAAGATCTGAGGCGGGACAGTGCCTACGAGCAGTACTTC
>15|-|TRBV9|TRBJ2-7|few
CASSVGTGPWVEQYF
TGTGCCAGCAGCGTAGGCACAGGGCCATGGGTCGAGCAGTACTTC
>13|-|TRBV15|TRBJ1-5|few
CATSRAGAQPQHF
TGTGCCACCAGCAGAGCTGGGGCCCAGCCCCAGCATTTT
>14|-|TRBV29-1|TRBJ1-2|few
CSVPMGRRGYGYTF
TGCAGCGTCCCGATGGGGCGGCGGGGCTATGGCTACACCTTC
>15|TRBD1|TRBV28|TRBJ1-4|few
CASSQSTGWGEKLFF
TGTGCCAGCAGTCAATCGACAGGGTGGGGTGAAAAACTGTTTTTT
>13|TRBD1|TRBV7-9|TRBJ2-3|-
CASSLTGADTQYF
TGTGCCAGCAGCTTAACAGGGGCAGATACGCAGTATTTT
>16|TRBD2|TRBV5-1|TRBJ2-7|-
CASSSLAAEITYEQYF
TGCGCCAGCAGCTCTCTAGCGGCGGAAATAACCTACGAGCAGTACTTC